This is a list of T cell receptor beta chains from one sample in a study of molecular identifiers for immune sequencing clone quantification. Each CDR3 protein is one row after TCRdb ran MiXCR on the PCR reads. The sample holds roughly 320,000 distinct CDR3 sequences, roughly 24% seen once. The sample consisted of naive CD8+ T cells from blood, with Jurkat cell RNA spiked in. The receptor set was obtained from a human donor in good health. Some libraries in this study had Jurkat cell RNA spiked in. Each CDR3 is given with its conserved first and last residue. The D gene is left open where the match is weak. Expanded clones get a size class; other rows say once, few or many, or leave the size out.

d_call j_call v_call clone_size cdr3_nt cdr3_aa
- TRBJ2-1 TRBV29-1 few TGCAGCTCTACAGGGATCTCCTACAATGAGCAGTTCTTC CSSTGISYNEQFF
- TRBJ1-1 TRBV12-3/TRBV12-4 few TGTGCCAGCAGTTCTGGGGGATTGGAGCCCGGGGGCTGGACGATGAACACTGAAGCTTTCTTT CASSSGGLEPGGWTMNTEAFF
TRBD1 TRBJ1-1 TRBV7-6 many TGTGCCAGCAGTCTAGGGGACAGGGGCCTTGAAGCTTTCTTT CASSLGDRGLEAFF
TRBD2 TRBJ2-2 TRBV29-1 many TGCAGCGCCGGACTAGCGGGCCGCGCGAACACCGGGGAGCTGTTTTTT CSAGLAGRANTGELFF
- TRBJ1-4 TRBV6-5 - TGTGCCAGCAGTTACCTGGTCGGGGGGGCAGGTGAAAAACTGTTTTTT CASSYLVGGAGEKLFF
- TRBJ1-1 TRBV5-6 many TGTGCCAGCAGCGGTAAACGCGGGGGTGCTGAAGCTTTCTTT CASSGKRGGAEAFF
- TRBJ1-4 TRBV27 - TGTGCCAGCAGCAACTATCGAACCGAGACTAATGAGAAACTGTTTTTT CASSNYRTETNEKLFF
- TRBJ1-2 TRBV14 few TGTGCCAGCAGCCAAGTCGGGACGTCCCTTCTGAGCTACACCTTC CASSQVGTSLLSYTF
- TRBJ1-5 TRBV12-5 - TGTGCTAGTGGTTTGTGGTCGTTGCAGCCCCAGCATTTT CASGLWSLQPQHF
- TRBJ2-2 TRBV7-9 few TGTGCCAGCAGCTTAGAAGTGGAGCACACCGGGGAGCTGTTTTTT CASSLEVEHTGELFF
TRBD2 TRBJ2-3 TRBV3-1 few TGTGCCAGCAGCCAAGATAGGGGGACTAGCCGCACAGATACGCAGTATTTT CASSQDRGTSRTDTQYF
TRBD2 TRBJ2-4 TRBV19 few TGTGCCAGTAGTGTTACTAGCGGGAGCCCCCCTCACCGCAAAAACATTCAGTACTTC CASSVTSGSPPHRKNIQYF
- TRBJ2-3 TRBV19 - TGTGCCAGTAGTACCCCCGGGACCTTTAGCACAGATACGCAGTATTTT CASSTPGTFSTDTQYF
- TRBJ1-1 TRBV24-1 few TGTGCCACCAGTGATCCGACCATCACTGAAGCTTTCTTT CATSDPTITEAFF
- TRBJ2-7 TRBV4-1 - TGCGCCAGCAGCCAAGATGTGGGGGAAGGGAGCCACGAGCAGTACTTC CASSQDVGEGSHEQYF
- TRBJ1-5 TRBV5-4 many TGTGCCAGCAGCTTGGGGGAAGGGAGCAATCAGCCCCAGCATTTT CASSLGEGSNQPQHF
- TRBJ1-2 TRBV29-1 - TGCAGCGTTGACCTAGAAGCCGGGACAACTAACTATGGCTACACCTTC CSVDLEAGTTNYGYTF